Listed here are 19 T cell receptor beta chains from one sample, sequenced in a study of blood T cells in healthy people across ages. A second PCR, run for about 7 to 11 cycles, used a sample-barcoded 5' primer plus a J-beta primer mix. TCRdb redid the calling of the 5' RACE reads with MiXCR, one entry per CDR3 protein. Of hundreds of thousands of distinct CDR3 sequences in the sample, more than 55% were seen once. What was sequenced was blood. The receptors stem from a man aged 35 to 55 in good health.

The genes are TRBV6-5 and TRBJ1-2, with D perhaps TRBD1 (5 bases). CDR3 length equals 13 residues. The V gene's germline CDR1 is MNHEY and CDR2 SVGAGI. The V and J ends lost 2 bases and 7 bases respectively, with 11 bases between them. The CDR3 spells CASSYPQGVGYTF. The CDR3 coding sequence is TGTGCCAGCAGTTACCCCCAGGGAGTTGGCTACACCTTC.

The V gene is TRBV2, the J gene TRBJ2-1; D not resolved. This CDR3 region has 11 residues. The V gene lost 8 bases and the J gene lost 9 bases, with 11 bases spanning the gap. Germline lookup yields CDR1 SNHLY and CDR2 FYNNEI. The chain's CDR3 is CASPFLGEQFF. For the CDR3, the DNA is TGTGCCAGCCCCTTCCTTGGTGAGCAGTTCTTC.

This clonotype was found once. This chain joins TRBV6-2 or TRBV6-3 and TRBJ2-1, with D perhaps matching TRBD2 (5 bases). In germline, CDR1 is MNHEY, CDR2 SVGEGT. This CDR3 has 15 residues. V was pared by 6 bases and J by 7 bases, with 19 bases between. This CDR3 is CASSPERIPGNEQFF. As DNA, the CDR3 is TGTGCCAGCAGCCCCGAGAGGATCCCGGGGAATGAGCAGTTCTTC.

V is TRBV28 and J is TRBJ2-1, with TRBD1 identical over 11 bases. Germline V gene sequence: CDR1 MDHEN, CDR2 SYDVKM. The CDR3 is 19 residues long. The V gene end was trimmed by 3 bases and the J gene end by 1 base; junction bases not matched to a gene: 11. The CDR3 region is CASSFLGQGASGSYNEQFF. The CDR3 DNA is TGTGCCAGCAGTTTTCTCGGACAGGGGGCATCGGGGTCCTACAATGAGCAGTTCTTC.

This clonotype was observed a few times. The chain carries TRBV2 and TRBJ1-6; the match to TRBD1 covers 7 bases. J lost 0 bases, V lost 4 bases, and 12 bases had no gene match. This CDR3 has 19 amino acids. CDR1 and CDR2 (germline): SNHLY, FYNNEI. The CDR3 sequence: CASSAPGTAPGSYNSPLHF. The DNA for the CDR3 is TGTGCCAGCAGTGCACCTGGGACAGCGCCCGGCTCCTATAATTCACCCCTCCACTTT.

The chain recombines TRBV20-1 with TRBJ2-5; possibly TRBD2 for D (6 bases). Between the trimmed V and J ends, which lost 3 bases and 1 base, there was a span of 9 bases. There are 13 residues in the CDR3. Germline-derived CDR1 and CDR2 are DFQATT and SNEGSKA (reference sequence). DNA for the CDR3: TGCAGTGCTAGCAGGACTACCCAAGAGACCCAGTACTTC. Encoded protein: CSASRTTQETQYF.

The rearrangement uses TRBV10-3 and TRBJ2-1, with no clear D. The better agreement between TRBJ2-7 and the DNA end casts doubt on the J call. The CDR3 contains 12 residues. Germline CDR1 ENHRY, CDR2 SYGVKD. The CDR3 sequence is CAISGHKYEQYF. CDR3 DNA: TGTGCCATCAGTGGCCACAAGTACGAGCAGTACTTC.

V and J are TRBV24-1 and TRBJ2-1, with 10 bases identical to TRBD2. The germline V gene has CDR1 KGHDR and CDR2 SFDVKD. The V segment lost 4 bases and the J segment 4 bases; nucleotides outside the gene matches: 12. This CDR3 has 18 amino acids. The CDR3 sequence is CATSDPSPTSGAYNEQFF. The CDR3 bases are TGTGCCACCAGTGACCCCAGTCCTACTAGCGGGGCATACAATGAGCAGTTCTTC.

This clonotype was counted between two and nine times. This sequence joins TRBV6-5 and TRBJ2-3; D may be TRBD1 or TRBD2 (5 bases each). This CDR3 is 14 amino acids long. With 7 bases removed from V and 1 base from J, the gap between germline ends came to 12 bases. Germline CDR1 reads MNHEY; CDR2 reads SVGAGI. CDR3 coding DNA: TGTGCCAGCACTCCGGGGCAGCGCACAGATACGCAGTATTTT. This sequence encodes CASTPGQRTDTQYF.

This clonotype has a handful of counts. The chain combines TRBV27 with TRBJ2-4; no definite D call. V was pared by 6 bases and J by 2 bases, with 8 bases between. In germline, CDR1 is MNHEY, CDR2 SMNVEV (reference sequence). CDR3 size: 13 residues. The CDR3 here is CASRTPPKNIQYF. The CDR3, as DNA: TGTGCCAGCAGGACCCCGCCCAAAAACATTCAGTACTTC.

In regard to this clonotype: The junction departs from the called germline gene at one end, perhaps through a read error. The rearrangement uses TRBV29-1 and TRBJ2-5; the D gene is possibly TRBD2 (6 bases). This CDR3 contains 13 residues. CDR1 and CDR2 (germline): SQVTM, ANQGSEA. The DNA of the CDR3 is TGCAGCGCAGACAAGGGAGGCCAAGGGACCCAGTACTTC. This translates into CSADKGGQGTQYF.

The gene calls are TRBV5-6 and TRBJ1-4, with D unresolved. V shed 3 bases and J shed 11 bases, with 14 bases lying between them. There are 13 residues in the CDR3. Germline V gives CDR1 SGHDT, CDR2 YYEEEE. CDR3 protein: CASSSAVLGKLFF. In DNA, the CDR3 is TGTGCCAGCAGCTCCGCCGTCCTGGGTAAACTGTTTTTT.

As to this clonotype: An end of the junction differs from the germline gene, which may be a read error. The gene calls are TRBV7-8 and TRBJ1-4; D unclear. CDR3 length equals 13 residues. Germline lookup yields CDR1 SGHVS and CDR2 FQNEAQ. The CDR3 protein is CASSSHGGEKLFF. CDR3 nucleotides: TGTGCCAGCAGCTCTCACGGTGGGGAAAAGCTGTTTTTT.

V is TRBV28 and J is TRBJ1-1; D is unresolved. Germline CDR1 and CDR2: MDHEN and SYDVKM. Trimming shortened V by 5 bases and J by 8 bases, and 9 bases separated the two germline ends. CDR3 size: 11 residues. The CDR3 DNA reads TGTGCCAGCAGTCCCGATGGAGAAGCTTTCTTT. Translated, it gives CASSPDGEAFF.

The chain has TRBV12-5 and TRBJ1-1; 7 positions agree with TRBD1. Germline CDR1 LGHNT, CDR2 FRNRAP. The CDR3 is 13 amino acids. Germline trimming cut 7 bases from V and 4 bases from J; bases unmatched to any gene: 6. The CDR3 spells CASAPGGLTEAFF. The CDR3 nucleotides are TGTGCTAGTGCCCCAGGGGGGCTCACTGAAGCTTTCTTT.

Here the CDR3 DNA reads TGCGCCAGCAGCGTGGGACTAGCGGCCTCCTACGAGCAGTACTTC. Residues: CASSVGLAASYEQYF. This chain joins TRBV5-1 and TRBJ2-7, with 11 bases that match TRBD2. With 4 bases clipped from V and 0 bases from J, the junction kept 3 bases outside the gene matches. CDR1 is SGHRS and CDR2 is YFSETQ in the germline V gene. This CDR3 has 15 residues.

This sequence joins TRBV18 and TRBJ2-4; D not resolved. Deletions cut 6 bases from V and 5 bases from J, with 14 bases between. The CDR3 is 14 amino acids. Per the germline V gene, CDR1 is KGHSH and CDR2 is LQKENI. The CDR3 protein is CASSADIAENIQYF. The CDR3 bases are TGTGCCAGCTCGGCAGACATTGCGGAAAACATTCAGTACTTC.

This chain links TRBV27 with TRBJ2-3; 7 nucleotides match TRBD2. The CDR3 totals 17 residues. Looked up from germline, CDR1 is MNHEY and CDR2 is SMNVEV (reference sequence). V dropped 1 base and J dropped 5; count of bases not matched to a gene: 12. The CDR3 DNA sequence: TGTGCCAGCAGTTTATTGGCTAGCGGTATATCCAAAGATACGCAGTATTTT. Residues: CASSLLASGISKDTQYF.

The J gene is TRBJ2-4, the V gene TRBV24-1; 7 bases are a match to TRBD1. V lost 6 bases, J lost 7 bases, and 5 bases stayed unmatched. The CDR3 length is 13 residues. Germline CDR1 reads KGHDR; CDR2 reads SFDVKD. The CDR3 sequence is CATSHRGTNIQYF. The CDR3 DNA reads as TGTGCCACCAGTCACAGGGGTACGAACATTCAGTACTTC.